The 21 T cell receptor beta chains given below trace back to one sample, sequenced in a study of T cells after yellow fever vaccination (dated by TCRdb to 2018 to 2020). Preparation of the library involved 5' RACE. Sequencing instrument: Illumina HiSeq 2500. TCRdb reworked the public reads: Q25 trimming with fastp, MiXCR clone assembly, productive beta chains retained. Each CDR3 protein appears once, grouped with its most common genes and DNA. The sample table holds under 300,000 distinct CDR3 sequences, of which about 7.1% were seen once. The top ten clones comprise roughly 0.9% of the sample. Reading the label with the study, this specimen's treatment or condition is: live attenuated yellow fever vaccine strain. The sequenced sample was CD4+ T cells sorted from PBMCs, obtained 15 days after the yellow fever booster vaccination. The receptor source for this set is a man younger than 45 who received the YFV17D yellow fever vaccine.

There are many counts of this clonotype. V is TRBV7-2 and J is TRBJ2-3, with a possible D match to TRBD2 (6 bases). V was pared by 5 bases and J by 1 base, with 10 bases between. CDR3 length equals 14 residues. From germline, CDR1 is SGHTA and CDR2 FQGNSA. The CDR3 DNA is TGTGCCAGCAGCCCTCAGCGGGGCACAGATACGCAGTATTTT. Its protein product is CASSPQRGTDTQYF.

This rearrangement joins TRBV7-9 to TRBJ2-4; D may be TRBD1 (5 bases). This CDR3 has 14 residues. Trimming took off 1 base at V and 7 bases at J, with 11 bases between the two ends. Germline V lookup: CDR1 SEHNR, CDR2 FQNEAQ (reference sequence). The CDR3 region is CASSLGSGLNIQYF. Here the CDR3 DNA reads TGTGCCAGCAGCTTAGGATCAGGGTTGAACATTCAGTACTTC.

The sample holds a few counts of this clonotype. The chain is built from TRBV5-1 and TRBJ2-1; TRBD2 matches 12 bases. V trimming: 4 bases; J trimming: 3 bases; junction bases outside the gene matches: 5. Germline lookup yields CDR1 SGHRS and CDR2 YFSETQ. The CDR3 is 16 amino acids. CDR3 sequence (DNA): TGCGCCAGCAGCCCGATGACTAGCGGGAGCTACAATGAGCAGTTCTTC. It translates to CASSPMTSGSYNEQFF.

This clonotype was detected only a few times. The CDR3 reads CASSLGAELRSVEQYF. DNA of the CDR3: TGTGCCAGCAGCTTAGGAGCGGAGTTAAGGAGTGTCGAGCAGTACTTC. This chain links TRBV7-9 with TRBJ2-7, with TRBD2 as a possible D gene (5 bases). Looked up from germline, CDR1 is SEHNR and CDR2 is FQNEAQ (reference sequence). The CDR3 length is 16 residues. V was shortened by 1 base and J by 6 bases, with 19 bases between the two germline ends.

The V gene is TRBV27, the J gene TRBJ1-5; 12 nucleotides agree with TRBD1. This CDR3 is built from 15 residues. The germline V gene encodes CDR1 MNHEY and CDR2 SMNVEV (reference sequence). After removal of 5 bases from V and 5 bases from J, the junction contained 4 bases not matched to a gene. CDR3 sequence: CASSKGTGGDQPQHF. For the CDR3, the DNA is TGTGCCAGCAGTAAGGGGACAGGGGGCGATCAGCCCCAGCATTTT.

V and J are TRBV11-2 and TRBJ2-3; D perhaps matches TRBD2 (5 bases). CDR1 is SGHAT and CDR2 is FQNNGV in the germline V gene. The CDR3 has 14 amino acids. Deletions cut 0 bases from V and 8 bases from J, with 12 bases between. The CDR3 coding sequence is TGTGCCAGCAGCTTAGAGCTACTAGTTGGTACGCAGTATTTT. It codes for CASSLELLVGTQYF.

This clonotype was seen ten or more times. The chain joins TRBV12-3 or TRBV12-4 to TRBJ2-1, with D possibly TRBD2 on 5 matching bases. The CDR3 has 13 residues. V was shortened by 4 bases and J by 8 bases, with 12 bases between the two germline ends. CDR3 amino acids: CASSSDPGYEQFF. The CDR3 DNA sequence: TGTGCCAGCAGTTCCGACCCGGGGTATGAGCAGTTCTTC.

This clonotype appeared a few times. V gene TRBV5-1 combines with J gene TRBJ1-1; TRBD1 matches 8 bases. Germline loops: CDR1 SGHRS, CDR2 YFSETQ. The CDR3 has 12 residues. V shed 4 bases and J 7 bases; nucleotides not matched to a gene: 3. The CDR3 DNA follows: TGCGCCAGCAGCCAGGGGGCAGGTGAAGCTTTCTTT. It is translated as CASSQGAGEAFF.

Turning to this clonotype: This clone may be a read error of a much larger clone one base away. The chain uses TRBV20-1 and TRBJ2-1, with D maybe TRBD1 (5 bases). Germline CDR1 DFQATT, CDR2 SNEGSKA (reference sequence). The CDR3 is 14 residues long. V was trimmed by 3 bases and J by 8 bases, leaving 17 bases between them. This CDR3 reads CSASQVRVRDEQFF. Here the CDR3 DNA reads TGCAGTGCTAGCCAAGTCAGGGTTAGGGATGAGCAGTTCTTC.

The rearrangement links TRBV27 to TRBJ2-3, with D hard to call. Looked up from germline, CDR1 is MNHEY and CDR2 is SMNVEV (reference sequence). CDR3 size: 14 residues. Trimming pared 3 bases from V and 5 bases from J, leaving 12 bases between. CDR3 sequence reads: CASSFTPYGDTQYF. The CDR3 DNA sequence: TGTGCCAGCAGTTTTACCCCATACGGAGATACGCAGTATTTT.

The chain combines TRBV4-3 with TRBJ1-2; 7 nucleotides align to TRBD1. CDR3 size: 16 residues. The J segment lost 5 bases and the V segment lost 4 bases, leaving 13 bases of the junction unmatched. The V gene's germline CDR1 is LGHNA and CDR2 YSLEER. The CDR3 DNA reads TGCGCCAGCAGCCGAAAGATAGATGGGACAGATTATGGCTACACCTTC. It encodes CASSRKIDGTDYGYTF.

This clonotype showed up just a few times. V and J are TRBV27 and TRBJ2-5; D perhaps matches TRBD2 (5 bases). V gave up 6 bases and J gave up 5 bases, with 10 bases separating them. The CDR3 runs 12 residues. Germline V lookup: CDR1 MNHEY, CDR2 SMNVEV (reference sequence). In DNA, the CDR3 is TGTGCCAGCAGGAGGGTATCGGAGACCCAGTACTTC. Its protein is CASRRVSETQYF.

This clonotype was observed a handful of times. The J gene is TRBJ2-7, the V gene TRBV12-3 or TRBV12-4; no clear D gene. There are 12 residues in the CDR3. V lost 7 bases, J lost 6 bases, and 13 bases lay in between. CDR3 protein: CASTNPPLEQYF. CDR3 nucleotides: TGTGCCAGCACTAACCCTCCACTCGAGCAGTACTTC.

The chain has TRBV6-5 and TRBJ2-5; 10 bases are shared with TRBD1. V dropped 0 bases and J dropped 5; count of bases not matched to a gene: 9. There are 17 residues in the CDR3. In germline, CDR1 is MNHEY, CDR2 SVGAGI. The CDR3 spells CASSYSGPGQGMETQYF. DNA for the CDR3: TGTGCCAGCAGTTACTCCGGACCGGGACAGGGGATGGAGACCCAGTACTTC.

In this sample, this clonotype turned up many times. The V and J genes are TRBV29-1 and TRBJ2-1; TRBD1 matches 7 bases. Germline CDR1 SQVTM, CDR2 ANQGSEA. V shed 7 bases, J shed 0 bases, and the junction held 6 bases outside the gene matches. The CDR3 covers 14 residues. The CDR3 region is CSASGTASYNEQFF. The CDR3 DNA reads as TGCAGCGCCTCCGGGACAGCCTCCTACAATGAGCAGTTCTTC.

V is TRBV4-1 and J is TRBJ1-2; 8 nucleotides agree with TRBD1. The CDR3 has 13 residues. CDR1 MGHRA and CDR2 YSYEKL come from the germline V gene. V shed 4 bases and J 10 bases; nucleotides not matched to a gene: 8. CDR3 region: CASSREGQDLYTF. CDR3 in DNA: TGCGCCAGCAGCCGTGAGGGACAGGATCTCTACACCTTC.

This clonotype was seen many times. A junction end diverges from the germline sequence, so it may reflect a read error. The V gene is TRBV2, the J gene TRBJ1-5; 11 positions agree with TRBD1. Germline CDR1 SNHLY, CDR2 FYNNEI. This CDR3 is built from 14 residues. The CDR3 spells CASSGTGGNQPQHF. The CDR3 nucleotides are TGTGCCAGCAGTGGGACAGGGGGCAACCAGCCCCAGCATTTT.

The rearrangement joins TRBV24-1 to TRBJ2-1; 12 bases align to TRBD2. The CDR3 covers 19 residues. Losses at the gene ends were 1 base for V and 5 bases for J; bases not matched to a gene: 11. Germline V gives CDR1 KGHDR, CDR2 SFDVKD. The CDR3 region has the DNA TGTGCCACCAGTGATTTCTTCCCGTCGCTAGCGGGAGGGCACAATGAGCAGTTCTTC. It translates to CATSDFFPSLAGGHNEQFF.

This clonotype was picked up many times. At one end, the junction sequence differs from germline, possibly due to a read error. CDR3: CASSQAAYEQYF. In nucleotides, the CDR3 is TGTGCCAGCAGTCAAGCAGCCTACGAGCAGTACTTC. This chain connects TRBV6-1 to TRBJ2-7; D uncertain. Per germline, CDR1 MNHNS and CDR2 SASEGT. This CDR3 comprises 12 residues.

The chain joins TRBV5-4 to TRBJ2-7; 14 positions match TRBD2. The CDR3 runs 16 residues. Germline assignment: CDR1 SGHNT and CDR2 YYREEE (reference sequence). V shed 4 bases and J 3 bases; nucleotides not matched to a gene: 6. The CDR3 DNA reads TGTGCCAGCAGCGCTCACGGGACTAGCGGGAGCTACGAGCAGTACTTC. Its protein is CASSAHGTSGSYEQYF.

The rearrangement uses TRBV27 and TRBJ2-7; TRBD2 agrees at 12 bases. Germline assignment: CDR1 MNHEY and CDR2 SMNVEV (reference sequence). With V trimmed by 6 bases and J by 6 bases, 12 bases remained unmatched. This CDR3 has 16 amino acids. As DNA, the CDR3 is TGTGCCAGCAGAAAGACTAGCGGGAGACTGGGGGGCGAGCAGTACTTC. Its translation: CASRKTSGRLGGEQYF.